One sample yielded the 14 T cell receptor beta chains listed below, sequenced in a study of cytomegalovirus exposure and HLA in healthy donors. TCRdb's copy holds only in-frame clones and misses some; the assay was immunoSEQ multiplex PCR. The table records roughly 150,000 clones, around nine tenths of them present only once. The sequencing input was PBMCs. All receptors come from a woman aged 18-30 years in good health and CMV-seronegative.

The chain couples TRBV29-1 to TRBJ1-4, with D uncertain. Germline V gene sequence: CDR1 SQVTM, CDR2 ANQGSEA. This CDR3 comprises 13 residues. V was clipped by 4 bases and J by 5 bases, with 11 bases between them. In DNA form, the CDR3 reads TGCAGCGTTGGGCAGTCACCGAATGAAAAACTGTTTTTT. It specifies CSVGQSPNEKLFF.

In this sample, this clone turned up a few times. The chain employs TRBV5-4 and TRBJ2-7; D is possibly TRBD1 or TRBD2 (5 bases each). Germline CDR1 reads SGHNT; CDR2 reads YYREEE (reference sequence). The CDR3 length is 15 residues. The V gene lost 4 bases and the J gene lost 2 bases, with 16 bases spanning the gap. CDR3 loop: CASSVGESLPYEQYF. In nucleotides, the CDR3 is TGTGCCAGCAGCGTGGGGGAGAGCCTCCCCTACGAGCAGTACTTC. The entire variable domain, with the rest obtained from reference TRBV5-4 and TRBJ2-7, is as follows: ETGVTQSPTHLIKTRGQQVTLRCSSQSGHNTVSWYQQALGQGPQFIFQYYREEENGRGNFPPRFSGLQFPNYSSELNVNALELDDSALYLCASSVGESLPYEQYFGPGTRLTVT.

The chain uses TRBV29-1 and TRBJ2-5, with 7 nucleotides matching TRBD1. The CDR3 extends over 14 amino acids. Per germline, CDR1 SQVTM and CDR2 ANQGSEA. The junction had 9 bases not matched to a gene; V was cut back by 5 bases and J by 3 bases. In DNA, the CDR3 is TGCAGCGTTTACAAGGACAGGTCCGAAGAGACCCAGTACTTC. It is translated as CSVYKDRSEETQYF.

The DNA of the CDR3 is TGTGCCAGCAGCTTGAGGTCGGTCCGGGCTAATGAAAAACTGTTTTTT. Encoded protein: CASSLRSVRANEKLFF. The J gene is TRBJ1-4, the V gene TRBV5-4; D not certain. The germline V gene has CDR1 SGHNT and CDR2 YYREEE (reference sequence). With 1 base removed from V and 3 bases from J, the gap between germline ends came to 13 bases. The CDR3 is made up of 16 amino acids.

The chain links TRBV7-2 to TRBJ2-1; 11 bases are shared with TRBD2. V dropped 6 bases and J dropped 4; count of bases not matched to a gene: 5. The CDR3 length is 15 residues. Germline CDR1 is SGHTA and CDR2 is FQGNSA. CDR3 sequence (DNA): TGTGCCAGCAGGAGGGGGACTAGCGGTTACAATGAGCAGTTCTTC. Translation: CASRRGTSGYNEQFF.

V gene TRBV7-8 combines with J gene TRBJ2-7, with 7 nucleotides matching TRBD2. The CDR3 runs 14 residues. The germline V gene encodes CDR1 SGHVS and CDR2 FQNEAQ. V gave up 4 bases and J gave up 5 bases; unmatched junction bases: 8. CDR3 amino acids: CASSSLVGGNEQYF. DNA of the CDR3: TGTGCCAGCAGCTCCCTCGTGGGGGGGAACGAGCAGTACTTC. Variable domain in full (rest from reference TRBV7-8 and TRBJ2-7): GAGVSQSPRYKVAKRGQDVALRCDPISGHVSLFWYQQALGQGPEFLTYFQNEAQLDKSGLPSDRFFAERPEGSVSTLKIQRTQQEDSAVYLCASSSLVGGNEQYFGPGTRLTVT.

V and J are TRBV30 and TRBJ1-1, with 7 bases fitting TRBD1. CDR3 size: 13 residues. Germline-derived CDR1 and CDR2 are GTSNPN and SVGIG (reference sequence). The V and J ends lost 7 bases and 2 bases, in that order; junction bases with no gene match: 7. CDR3 in amino acids: CASLDRANTEAFF. CDR3 nucleotide sequence: TGTGCCTCTCTCGACAGGGCTAACACTGAAGCTTTCTTT.

The chain is built from TRBV30 and TRBJ1-2, with D possibly matching TRBD1 (6 bases). Deletions cut 1 base from V and 8 bases from J, with 14 bases between. The CDR3 consists of 13 residues. Germline V lookup: CDR1 GTSNPN, CDR2 SVGIG (reference sequence). The DNA of the CDR3 is TGTGCCTGGAGTGAGGCCACAGGGTCCGGCTACACCTTC. Its protein is CAWSEATGSGYTF.

The V and J genes are TRBV5-1 and TRBJ2-5; TRBD2 matches at 7 bases. Germline lookup yields CDR1 SGHRS and CDR2 YFSETQ. The CDR3 extends over 15 amino acids. V shed 4 bases, J shed 1 base, and the junction held 7 bases outside the gene matches. The CDR3 here is CASSAPASGQETQYF. CDR3 sequence (DNA): TGCGCCAGCAGCGCCCCCGCTAGCGGCCAAGAGACCCAGTACTTC.

This rearrangement joins TRBV11-3 to TRBJ2-1, with TRBD2 identical over 8 bases. The CDR3 contains 15 residues. Germline-derived CDR1 and CDR2 are SGHNT and YENEEA. The V segment lost 2 bases and the J segment 6 bases; nucleotides outside the gene matches: 6. CDR3 nucleotide sequence: TGTGCCAGCAGCTTATCCGGGACTAGGGGCAATGAGCAGTTCTTC. Its translation is CASSLSGTRGNEQFF.

The chain joins TRBV5-1 to TRBJ2-7; a weak D match, TRBD2 (6 bases). CDR3 length: 14 amino acids. Trimming removed 5 bases at V and 1 base at J, with 13 bases between. Germline-derived CDR1 and CDR2 are SGHRS and YFSETQ. CDR3 nucleotides: TGCGCCAGCAGATCAGTAGCGGAGTCCTACGAGCAGTACTTC. Translated, it gives CASRSVAESYEQYF.

This clone came up once. The chain links TRBV13 to TRBJ1-1; D unclear. Trimming removed 1 base from V and 7 bases from J, with 16 bases in between. Germline CDR1 is PRHDT and CDR2 is FYEKMQ (reference sequence). The CDR3 covers 15 residues. CDR3 loop: CASSLVTEVRNEAFF. CDR3 sequence (DNA): TGTGCCAGCAGCTTAGTAACGGAGGTACGAAATGAAGCTTTCTTT.

V usage is TRBV27 and J usage is TRBJ2-7, with 7 bases identical to TRBD1. V gave up 3 bases and J gave up 4 bases; unmatched junction bases: 9. There are 15 residues in the CDR3. The germline CDR1 and CDR2 sequences are MNHEY and SMNVEV (reference sequence). CDR3 protein: CASSLRGTAYYEQYF. The CDR3 DNA follows: TGTGCCAGCAGTTTGAGAGGGACAGCTTATTACGAGCAGTACTTC.

The J gene is TRBJ2-7, the V gene TRBV7-6; D possibly corresponds to TRBD2 (7 bases). In germline, CDR1 is SGHVS, CDR2 FNYEAQ. With 5 bases removed from V and 4 bases from J, the gap between germline ends came to 12 bases. The CDR3 runs 13 residues. In nucleotides, the CDR3 is TGTGCCAGCAGCGTGGGGGGGCGGTACGAGCAGTACTTC. Translating gives CASSVGGRYEQYF. The full variable domain, in which reference TRBV7-6 and TRBJ2-7 provide the parts outside the CDR3, is GAGVSQSPRYKVTKRGQDVALRCDPISGHVSLYWYRQALGQGPEFLTYFNYEAQQDKSGLPNDRFSAERPEGSISTLTIQRTEQRDSAMYRCASSVGGRYEQYFGPGTRLTVT.